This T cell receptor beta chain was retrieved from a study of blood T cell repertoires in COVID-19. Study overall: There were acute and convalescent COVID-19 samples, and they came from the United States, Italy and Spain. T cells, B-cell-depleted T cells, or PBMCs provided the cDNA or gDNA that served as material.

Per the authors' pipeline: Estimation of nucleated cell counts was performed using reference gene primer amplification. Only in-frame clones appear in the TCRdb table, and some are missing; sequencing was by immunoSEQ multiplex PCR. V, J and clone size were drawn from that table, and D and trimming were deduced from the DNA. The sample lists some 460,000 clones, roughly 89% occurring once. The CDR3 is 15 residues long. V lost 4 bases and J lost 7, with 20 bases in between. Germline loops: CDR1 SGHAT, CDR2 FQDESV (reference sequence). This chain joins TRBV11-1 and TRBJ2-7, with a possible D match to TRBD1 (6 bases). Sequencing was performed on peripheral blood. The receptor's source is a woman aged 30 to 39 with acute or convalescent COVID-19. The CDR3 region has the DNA TGTGCCAGCAGCTCGAGGACAGCGGATAAGTTGGAGCAGTACTTC. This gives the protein CASSSRTADKLEQYF.